This T cell receptor beta chain was recorded in a study of blood T cell repertoires in COVID-19. Study at large: PBMCs, B-cell-depleted T cells, or T cells provided the cDNA or gDNA that made up the material.

Method: immunoSEQ multiplex PCR; TCRdb's copy keeps in-frame clones and lacks some. The data contain 200,000 to 250,000 clones, over 80% of them singletons. This clone was found once. Per the germline V gene, CDR1 is GTSNPN and CDR2 is SVGIG (reference sequence). CDR3 length equals 17 residues. After removal of 3 bases from V and 1 base from J, the junction contained 10 bases not matched to a gene. Sequenced input: PBMCs or T cells enriched from blood (not recorded which). The chain carries TRBV30 and TRBJ2-7; 12 bases match TRBD2. This sequence was found in a woman in her 30s who had been exposed to COVID-19. The CDR3 DNA reads TGTGCCTGGAGCCAACTAGCGGGAGGCCCTGGATCCTACGAGCAGTACTTC. The encoded protein is CAWSQLAGGPGSYEQYF.